One sample yielded the 14 T cell receptor beta chains listed below, sequenced in a study of shared clonotypes between healthy human individuals (dated by TCRdb to between 2020 and 2021). Library preparation employed the immunoSEQ multiplex PCR assay. TCRdb's version of the immuneACCESS table is confined to in-frame rearrangements and falls short of the full clone set. An unresolved V gene accounts for under half of the shortfall where checked; the remainder is of unknown origin. Across this sample there are 2 million to 2.5 million clones, with 90% to 96% seen only once. Roughly 0.13% of the sample goes to the ten largest clones. The sample was naive CD4+ T cells sorted from blood. This sample's cell subset or site label indicates: CD45RA+ positively selected. The receptors here all came from a man younger than 35 in good health.

This clone was recorded once. The chain combines TRBV6-5 with TRBJ1-1; D may be TRBD1 (5 bases). The CDR3 length is 12 residues. V shed 2 bases and J shed 8 bases, with 9 bases lying between them. Germline V lookup: CDR1 MNHEY, CDR2 SVGAGI. In DNA form, the CDR3 reads TGTGCCAGCAGTTACACCGGGACGGAAGCTTTCTTT. Protein sequence: CASSYTGTEAFF.

This clone is a singleton in its sample. The rearrangement joins TRBV25-1 to TRBJ2-3; D is uncertain. CDR1 and CDR2 (germline): MGHDK, SYGVNS. Trimming stripped 4 bases from V and 4 bases from J, with 12 bases between. This CDR3 has 14 residues. Written as DNA, the CDR3 is TGTGCCAGCAGTGCAGTATGGGGTCCAGATACGCAGTATTTT. This encodes CASSAVWGPDTQYF.

The chain recombines TRBV28 with TRBJ1-5; 7 positions match TRBD1. Looked up from germline, CDR1 is MDHEN and CDR2 is SYDVKM. The CDR3 is made up of 16 amino acids. Losses at the gene ends were 5 bases for V and 7 bases for J; bases not matched to a gene: 14. CDR3 nucleotide sequence: TGTGCCAGCAGTCCAAGGGAACACAGGGGAGACCAGCCCCAGCATTTT. Its protein is CASSPREHRGDQPQHF.

The rearrangement joins TRBV7-9 to TRBJ1-6; D might be TRBD1 (6 bases). Germline CDR1 reads SEHNR; CDR2 reads FQNEAQ (reference sequence). This CDR3 is 19 amino acids long. V gave up 0 bases and J gave up 9 bases, with 24 bases separating them. This chain's CDR3 is CASSLAGRTVGLQGSPLHF. The CDR3 DNA reads TGTGCCAGCAGCTTAGCGGGTCGGACAGTTGGGCTACAGGGTTCACCCCTCCACTTT.

The CDR3 DNA reads as TGTGCCAGCAGCTCATACGAGGGGAATCAGCCCCAGCATTTT. Its protein is CASSSYEGNQPQHF. The rearrangement uses TRBV5-6 and TRBJ1-5; tentative D call: TRBD1 (5 bases). This CDR3 spans 14 amino acids. V was trimmed by 3 bases and J by 4 bases, leaving 11 bases between them. Germline V lookup: CDR1 SGHDT, CDR2 YYEEEE.

V gene TRBV6-1 combines with J gene TRBJ2-2, with a tentative D call TRBD2 (6 bases). Trimming left V 2 bases short and J 6 bases short, with 13 bases between. Per the germline V gene, CDR1 is MNHNS and CDR2 is SASEGT. CDR3 length equals 15 residues. In nucleotides, the CDR3 is TGTGCCAGCAGTGAACGTGGGGGGAGGCCCGGGGAGCTGTTTTTT. It specifies CASSERGGRPGELFF.

The V gene is TRBV2, the J gene TRBJ2-1; 10 bases map to TRBD2. V was clipped by 7 bases and J by 9 bases; unmatched bases: 12. This CDR3 has 15 amino acids. Germline assignment: CDR1 SNHLY and CDR2 FYNNEI. Here the CDR3 DNA reads TGTGCCAGCATGGGGGCCCTAGCGGGAGCGGGTGAGCAGTTCTTC. This codes for CASMGALAGAGEQFF.

The chain couples TRBV6-5 to TRBJ2-2, with 11 bases matching TRBD2. The V gene end was trimmed by 6 bases and the J gene end by 5 bases; junction bases not matched to a gene: 5. CDR1 is MNHEY, CDR2 SVGAGI, per germline. The CDR3 extends over 15 amino acids. The CDR3 nucleotides are TGTGCCAGCAGCCAGGGACTAGCGGATACCGGGGAGCTGTTTTTT. Its protein is CASSQGLADTGELFF.

Points on this clone: Other DNA sequences in this sample translate to the same CDR3. V usage is TRBV6-5 and J usage is TRBJ2-5; 8 positions agree with TRBD1. The CDR3 consists of 12 residues. V gave up 6 bases and J gave up 5 bases; unmatched junction bases: 2. The germline V gene has CDR1 MNHEY and CDR2 SVGAGI. The CDR3 coding sequence is TGTGCCAGCAGCAGGGGGCCTGAGACCCAGTACTTC. Its protein is CASSRGPETQYF.

The chain employs TRBV7-2 and TRBJ2-7; D remains ambiguous. Germline-derived CDR1 and CDR2 are SGHTA and FQGNSA. Trimming removed 1 base from V and 2 bases from J, with 12 bases in between. The length of the CDR3 is 15 residues. This CDR3 reads CASSLEYSSTYEQYF. CDR3 in DNA: TGTGCCAGCAGCTTAGAATATAGCAGCACCTACGAGCAGTACTTC.

The chain employs TRBV29-1 and TRBJ2-6, with D possibly TRBD1 on 6 matching bases. The CDR3 has 16 amino acids. Trimming stripped 1 base from V and 0 bases from J, with 10 bases between. The germline V gene encodes CDR1 SQVTM and CDR2 ANQGSEA. The CDR3: CSVEAWGPSGANVLTF. CDR3 DNA: TGCAGCGTTGAAGCGTGGGGGCCCTCTGGGGCCAACGTCCTGACTTTC. The variable domain in full, with the rest retrieved from reference TRBV29-1 and TRBJ2-6, is SAVISQKPSRDICQRGTSLTIQCQVDSQVTMMFWYRQQPGQSLTLIATANQGSEATYESGFVIDKFPISRPNLTFSTLTVSNMSPEDSSIYLCSVEAWGPSGANVLTFGAGSRLTVL.

V is TRBV10-3 and J is TRBJ1-4, with 8 nucleotides matching TRBD1. J was trimmed by 12 bases and V by 0 bases; bases with no gene match: 9. Per germline, CDR1 ENHRY and CDR2 SYGVKD. This CDR3 has 15 amino acids. In nucleotides, the CDR3 is TGTGCCATCAGTGAGTCAAGGACAGGGTCGCCCGAACTGTTTTTT. Protein: CAISESRTGSPELFF.

V is TRBV5-1 and J is TRBJ2-3, with TRBD2 identical over 10 bases. The V and J ends lost 0 bases and 5 bases, in that order; junction bases with no gene match: 3. The CDR3 length is 15 residues. Germline CDR1 is SGHRS and CDR2 is YFSETQ. The CDR3 loop is CASSLEAGGRDTQYF. CDR3 in DNA: TGCGCCAGCAGCTTGGAAGCGGGAGGGCGAGATACGCAGTATTTT.

V usage is TRBV6-1 and J usage is TRBJ2-7; D is uncertain. The CDR3 runs to 12 residues. Germline loops: CDR1 MNHNS, CDR2 SASEGT. V lost 5 bases to trimming and J lost 4 bases, with 9 bases between them. The CDR3 nucleotides are TGTGCCAGCAGTCATGGTGGTTACGAGCAGTACTTC. Translating gives CASSHGGYEQYF.